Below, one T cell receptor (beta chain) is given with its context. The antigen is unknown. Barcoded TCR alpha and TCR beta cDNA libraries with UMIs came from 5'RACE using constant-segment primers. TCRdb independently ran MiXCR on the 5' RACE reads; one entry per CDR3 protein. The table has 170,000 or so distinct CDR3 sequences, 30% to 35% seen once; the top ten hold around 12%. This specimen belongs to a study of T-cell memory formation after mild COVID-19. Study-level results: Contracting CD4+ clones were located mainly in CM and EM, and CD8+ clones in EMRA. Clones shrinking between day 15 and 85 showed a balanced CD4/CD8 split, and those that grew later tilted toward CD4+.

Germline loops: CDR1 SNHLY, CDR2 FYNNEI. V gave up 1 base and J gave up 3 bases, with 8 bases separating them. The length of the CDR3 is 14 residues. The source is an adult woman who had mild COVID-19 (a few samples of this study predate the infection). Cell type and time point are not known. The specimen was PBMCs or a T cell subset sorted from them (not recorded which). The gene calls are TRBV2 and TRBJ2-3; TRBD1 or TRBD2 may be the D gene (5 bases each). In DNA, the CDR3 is TGTGCCAGCAGTGAAGACAGGACTACAGATACGCAGTATTTT. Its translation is CASSEDRTTDTQYF.